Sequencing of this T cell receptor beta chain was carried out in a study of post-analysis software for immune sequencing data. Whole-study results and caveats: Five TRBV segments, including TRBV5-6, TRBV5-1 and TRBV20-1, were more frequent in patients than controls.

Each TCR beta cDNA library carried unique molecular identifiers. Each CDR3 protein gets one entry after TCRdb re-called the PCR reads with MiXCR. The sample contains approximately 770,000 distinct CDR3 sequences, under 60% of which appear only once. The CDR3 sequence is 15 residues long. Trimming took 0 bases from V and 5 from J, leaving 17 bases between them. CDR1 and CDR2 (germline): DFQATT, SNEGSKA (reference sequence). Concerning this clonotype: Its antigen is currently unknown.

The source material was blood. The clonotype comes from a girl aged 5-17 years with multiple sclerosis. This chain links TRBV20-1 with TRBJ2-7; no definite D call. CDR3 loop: CSARDLWGSKNEQYF. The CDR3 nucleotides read TGCAGTGCTAGAGATCTCTGGGGTAGTAAGAACGAGCAGTACTTC.